The entry below gives a single T cell receptor beta chain sequence along with its context. This sample was taken from a study of shared clonotypes between healthy human individuals. Ten immunoSEQ deep assay plates held the unsorted PBMC DNA. Clones were read by immunoSEQ multiplex PCR, and TCRdb kept only the in-frame ones, dropping some. The top ten clones hold approximately 12% of a sample with hundreds of thousands of clones, around three quarters of them seen once. Per the germline V gene, CDR1 is SGHVS and CDR2 is FQNEAQ. CDR3 size: 16 residues. Trimming took off 5 bases at V and 0 bases at J, with 16 bases between the two ends.

The source of this sequence is a woman between 35 and 50 years old in good health. Some clones in this sample may be carry-over from other donors' samples. Source material: PBMCs. The chain links TRBV7-8 to TRBJ1-1, with D tentatively TRBD1 (5 bases). This CDR3 is CASSPRVGGMNTEAFF. The CDR3, as DNA: TGTGCCAGCAGCCCGAGAGTGGGGGGGATGAACACTGAAGCTTTCTTT.